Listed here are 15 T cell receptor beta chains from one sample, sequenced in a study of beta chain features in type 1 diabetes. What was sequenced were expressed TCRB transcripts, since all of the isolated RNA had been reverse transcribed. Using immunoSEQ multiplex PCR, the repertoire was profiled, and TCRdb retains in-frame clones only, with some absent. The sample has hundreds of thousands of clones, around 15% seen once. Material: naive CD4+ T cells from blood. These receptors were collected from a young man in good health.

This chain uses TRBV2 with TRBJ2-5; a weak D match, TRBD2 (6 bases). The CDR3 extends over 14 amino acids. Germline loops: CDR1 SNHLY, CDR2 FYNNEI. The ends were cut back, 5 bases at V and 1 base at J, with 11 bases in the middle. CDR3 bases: TGTGCCAGCAGTTTTAGCGGTGTCCAAGAGACCCAGTACTTC. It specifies CASSFSGVQETQYF.

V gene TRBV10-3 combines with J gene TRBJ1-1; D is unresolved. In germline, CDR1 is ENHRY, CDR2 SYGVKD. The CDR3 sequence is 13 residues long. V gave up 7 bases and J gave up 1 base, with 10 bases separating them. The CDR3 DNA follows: TGTGCCATCAACCGGATCCAGAACACTGAAGCTTTCTTT. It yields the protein CAINRIQNTEAFF.

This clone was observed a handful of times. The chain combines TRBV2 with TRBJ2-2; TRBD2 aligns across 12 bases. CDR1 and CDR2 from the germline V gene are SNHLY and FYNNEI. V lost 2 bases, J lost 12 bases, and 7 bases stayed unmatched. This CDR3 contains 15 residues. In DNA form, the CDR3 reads TGTGCCAGCAGTGAATCTAGCGGGAGGGCCGGAAAGCTGTTTTTT. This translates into CASSESSGRAGKLFF.

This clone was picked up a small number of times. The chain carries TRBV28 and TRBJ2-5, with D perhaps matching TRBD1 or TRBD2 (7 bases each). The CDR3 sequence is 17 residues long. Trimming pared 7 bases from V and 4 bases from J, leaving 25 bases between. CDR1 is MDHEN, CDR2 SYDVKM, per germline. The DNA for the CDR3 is TGTGCCAGCATAGGGCCCGGGGGGCAGGGACAGCGAGAGACCCAGTACTTC. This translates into CASIGPGGQGQRETQYF.

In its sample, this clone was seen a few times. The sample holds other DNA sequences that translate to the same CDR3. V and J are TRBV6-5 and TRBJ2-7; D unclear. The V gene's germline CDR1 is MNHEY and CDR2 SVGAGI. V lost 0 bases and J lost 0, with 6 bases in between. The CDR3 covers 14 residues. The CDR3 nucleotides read TGTGCCAGCAGTTACTCAGAAAACTCCTACGAGCAGTACTTC. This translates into CASSYSENSYEQYF.

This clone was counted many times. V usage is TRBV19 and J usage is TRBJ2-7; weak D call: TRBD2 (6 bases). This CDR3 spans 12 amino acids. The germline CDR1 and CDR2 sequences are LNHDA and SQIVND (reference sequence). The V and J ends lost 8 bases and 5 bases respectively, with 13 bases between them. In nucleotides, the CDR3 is TGTGCCAGTCGCTCTCGCGGGGACGAGCAGTACTTC. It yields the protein CASRSRGDEQYF.

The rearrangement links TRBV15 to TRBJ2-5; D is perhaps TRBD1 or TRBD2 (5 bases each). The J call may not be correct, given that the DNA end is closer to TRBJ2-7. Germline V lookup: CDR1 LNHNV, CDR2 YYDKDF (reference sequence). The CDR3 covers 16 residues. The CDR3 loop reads CATSKEGTAGPYEQYF. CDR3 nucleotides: TGTGCCACCAGCAAAGAAGGGACGGCAGGGCCCTACGAGCAGTACTTC.

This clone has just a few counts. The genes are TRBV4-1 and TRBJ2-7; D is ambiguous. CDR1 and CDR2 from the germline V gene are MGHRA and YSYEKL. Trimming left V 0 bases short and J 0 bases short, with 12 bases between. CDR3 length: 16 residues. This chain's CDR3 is CASSQERLPSSYEQYF. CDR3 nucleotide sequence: TGCGCCAGCAGCCAAGAAAGGCTCCCCAGCTCCTACGAGCAGTACTTC.

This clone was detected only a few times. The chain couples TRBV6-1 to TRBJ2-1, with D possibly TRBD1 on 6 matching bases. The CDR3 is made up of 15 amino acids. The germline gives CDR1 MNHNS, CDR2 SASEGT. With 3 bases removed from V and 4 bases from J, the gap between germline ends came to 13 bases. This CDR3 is CASSESRDRYNEQFF. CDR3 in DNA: TGTGCCAGCAGTGAGTCCCGAGACAGGTACAATGAGCAGTTCTTC.

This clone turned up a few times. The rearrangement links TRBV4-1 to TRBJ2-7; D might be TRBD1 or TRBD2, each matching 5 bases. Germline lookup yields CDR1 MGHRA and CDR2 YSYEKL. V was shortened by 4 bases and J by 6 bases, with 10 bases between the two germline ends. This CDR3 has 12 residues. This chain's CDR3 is CASSPPGSEQYF. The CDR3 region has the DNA TGCGCCAGCAGCCCCCCAGGGAGCGAGCAGTACTTC.

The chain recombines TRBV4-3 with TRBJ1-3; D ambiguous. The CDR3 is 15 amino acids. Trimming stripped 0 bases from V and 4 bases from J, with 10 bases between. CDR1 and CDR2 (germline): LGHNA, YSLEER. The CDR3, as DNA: TGCGCCAGCAGCCAAGACCCCGGTGCAGGAAACACCATATATTTT. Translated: CASSQDPGAGNTIYF.

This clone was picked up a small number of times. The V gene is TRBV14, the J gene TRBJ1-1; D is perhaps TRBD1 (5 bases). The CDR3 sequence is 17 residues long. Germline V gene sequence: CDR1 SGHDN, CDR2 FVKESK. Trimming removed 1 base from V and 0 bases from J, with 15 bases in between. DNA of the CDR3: TGTGCCAGCAGCCAAGTTTTGTCAGGGAAGGTGAACACTGAAGCTTTCTTT. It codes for CASSQVLSGKVNTEAFF. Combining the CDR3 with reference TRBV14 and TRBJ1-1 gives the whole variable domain EAGVTQFPSHSVIEKGQTVTLRCDPISGHDNLYWYRRVMGKEIKFLLHFVKESKQDESGMPNNRFLAERTGGTYSTLKVQPAELEDSGVYFCASSQVLSGKVNTEAFFGQGTRLTVV.

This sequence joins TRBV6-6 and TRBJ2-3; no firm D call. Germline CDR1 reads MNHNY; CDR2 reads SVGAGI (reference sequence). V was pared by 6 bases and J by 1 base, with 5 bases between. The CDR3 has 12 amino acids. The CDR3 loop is CASRTRTDTQYF. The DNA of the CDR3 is TGTGCCAGCAGGACACGCACAGATACGCAGTATTTT.

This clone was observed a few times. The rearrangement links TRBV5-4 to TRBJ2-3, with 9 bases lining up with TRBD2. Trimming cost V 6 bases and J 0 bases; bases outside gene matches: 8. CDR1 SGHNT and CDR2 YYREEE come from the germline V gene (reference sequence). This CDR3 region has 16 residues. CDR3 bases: TGTGCCAGCACAGGAAAAGCGGGGGGCAGCACAGATACGCAGTATTTT. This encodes CASTGKAGGSTDTQYF.

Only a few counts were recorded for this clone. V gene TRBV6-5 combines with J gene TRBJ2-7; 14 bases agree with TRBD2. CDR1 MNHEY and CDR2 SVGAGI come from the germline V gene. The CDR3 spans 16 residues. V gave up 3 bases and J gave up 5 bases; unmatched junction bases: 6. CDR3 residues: CASSYRTSGRRNEQYF. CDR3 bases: TGTGCCAGCAGTTATAGGACTAGCGGGAGGAGGAACGAGCAGTACTTC.